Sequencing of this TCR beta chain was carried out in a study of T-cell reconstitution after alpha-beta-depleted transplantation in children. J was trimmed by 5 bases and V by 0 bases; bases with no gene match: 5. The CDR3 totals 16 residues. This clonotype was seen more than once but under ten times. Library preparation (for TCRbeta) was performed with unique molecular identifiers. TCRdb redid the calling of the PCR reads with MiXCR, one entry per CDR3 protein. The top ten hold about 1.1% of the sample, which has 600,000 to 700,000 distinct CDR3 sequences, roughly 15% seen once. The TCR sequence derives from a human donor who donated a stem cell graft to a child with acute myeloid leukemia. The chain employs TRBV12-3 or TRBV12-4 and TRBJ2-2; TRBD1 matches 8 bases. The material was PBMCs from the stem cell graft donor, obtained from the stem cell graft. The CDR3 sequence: CASSLADRVRTGELFF. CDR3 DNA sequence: TGTGCCAGCAGTTTAGCGGACAGGGTTCGGACCGGGGAGCTGTTTTTT.